This TCR beta chain was sequenced during a study of tumor-infiltrating lymphocytes in primary liver carcinoma. Across the whole study: The patients comprised men and women between the ages of 30 and 69 years. There were roughly 3.5 to 7.13 million productive TCRbeta reads per sample, a yield similar across tissue types. Whole-study results and caveats: Overlap between tumor regions exceeded overlap of tumor with adjacent tissue or blood. The study found a significantly higher top-250-clone fraction in tumors than in blood (p = 0.039).

Note on this clonotype: Its antigen is not known.

Trimming removed 0 bases from V and 4 bases from J; junction bases left unmatched: 0. The CDR3 spans 14 residues. Germline-derived CDR1 and CDR2 are SGHRS and YFSETQ. Taking about 18-30 mg of unsorted bulk tissue, the authors co-extracted RNA and DNA. Reverse transcription of about 500 ng total RNA with a constant-region primer produced TCR beta cDNA. Libraries covering TCR beta were generated through three nested multiplex PCR rounds (using a slightly modified ARM-PCR). For 10 cycles apiece, the opening two PCR rounds ran with TRBV1-TRBV30 forward primers and a C-beta reverse primer. TCRdb ran MiXCR on the multiplex PCR reads and lists one entry per CDR3 protein. The data contain about 120,000 distinct CDR3 sequences, around 70% of them singletons.

The chain uses TRBV5-1 and TRBJ2-5; TRBD1 matches at 10 bases. Sequencing was carried out using tumor-adjacent normal liver tissue. The TCR sequence derives from a woman aged 60-75 years with primary liver carcinoma and hepatitis B virus infection. CDR3 amino acids: CASSLGDRGETQYF. The DNA for the CDR3 is TGCGCCAGCAGCTTGGGGGACAGGGGAGAGACCCAGTACTTC.